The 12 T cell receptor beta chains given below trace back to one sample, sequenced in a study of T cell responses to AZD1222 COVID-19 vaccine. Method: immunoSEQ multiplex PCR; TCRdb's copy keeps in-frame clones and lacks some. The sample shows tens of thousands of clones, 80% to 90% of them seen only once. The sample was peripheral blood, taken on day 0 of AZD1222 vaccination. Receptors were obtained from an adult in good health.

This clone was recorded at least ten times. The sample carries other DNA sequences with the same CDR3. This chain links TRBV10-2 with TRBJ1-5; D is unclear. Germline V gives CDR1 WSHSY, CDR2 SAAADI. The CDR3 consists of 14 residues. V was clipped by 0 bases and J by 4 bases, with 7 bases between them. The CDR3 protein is CASSESGGNQPQHF. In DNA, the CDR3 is TGCGCCAGCAGTGAGTCTGGTGGGAATCAGCCCCAGCATTTT.

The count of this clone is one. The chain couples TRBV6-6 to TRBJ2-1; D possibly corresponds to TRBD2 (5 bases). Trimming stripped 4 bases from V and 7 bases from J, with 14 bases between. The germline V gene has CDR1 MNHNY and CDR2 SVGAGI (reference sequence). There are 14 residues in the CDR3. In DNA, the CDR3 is TGTGCCAGCAGTTTCCCAGGCGGCGGGAATGAGCAGTTCTTC. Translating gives CASSFPGGGNEQFF.

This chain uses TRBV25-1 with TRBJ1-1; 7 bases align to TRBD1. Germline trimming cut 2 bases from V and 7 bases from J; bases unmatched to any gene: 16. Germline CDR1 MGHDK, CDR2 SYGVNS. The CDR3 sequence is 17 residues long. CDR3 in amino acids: CASSEHRGRGHDSEAFF. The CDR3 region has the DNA TGTGCCAGCAGTGAACACCGGGGTAGGGGGCATGATAGTGAAGCTTTCTTT.

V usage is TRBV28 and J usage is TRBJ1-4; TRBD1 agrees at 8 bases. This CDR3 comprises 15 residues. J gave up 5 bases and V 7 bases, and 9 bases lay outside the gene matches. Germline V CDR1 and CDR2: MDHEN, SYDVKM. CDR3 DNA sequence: TGTGCCAGCATAAGGTCCGGGACAGGAAATGAAAAACTGTTTTTT. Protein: CASIRSGTGNEKLFF.

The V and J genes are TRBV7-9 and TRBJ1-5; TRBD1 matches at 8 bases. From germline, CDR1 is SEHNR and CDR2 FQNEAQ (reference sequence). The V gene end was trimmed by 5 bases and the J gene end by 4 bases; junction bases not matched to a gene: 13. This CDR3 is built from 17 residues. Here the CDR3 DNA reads TGTGCCAGCAGCCCAGGACAGGGTATCAGGGAGAATCAGCCCCAGCATTTT. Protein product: CASSPGQGIRENQPQHF.

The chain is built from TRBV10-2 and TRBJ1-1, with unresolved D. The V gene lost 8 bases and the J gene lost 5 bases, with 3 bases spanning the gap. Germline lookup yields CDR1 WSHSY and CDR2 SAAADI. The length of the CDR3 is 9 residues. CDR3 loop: CASGTEAFF. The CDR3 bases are TGCGCCAGCGGGACTGAAGCTTTCTTT.

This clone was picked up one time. This CDR3 is CSVAPNTGELFF. The CDR3 nucleotides read TGCAGCGTGGCACCGAACACCGGGGAGCTGTTTTTT. The chain links TRBV29-1 to TRBJ2-2; D uncertain. The CDR3 runs to 12 residues. The V and J ends lost 6 bases and 0 bases respectively, with 5 bases between them. CDR1 and CDR2 (germline): SQVTM, ANQGSEA.

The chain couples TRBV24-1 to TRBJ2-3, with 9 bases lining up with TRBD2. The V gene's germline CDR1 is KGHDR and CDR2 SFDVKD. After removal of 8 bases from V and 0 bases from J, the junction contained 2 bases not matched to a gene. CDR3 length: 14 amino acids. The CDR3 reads CATTGTSSTDTQYF. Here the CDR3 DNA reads TGTGCCACCACTGGGACTAGCAGCACAGATACGCAGTATTTT.

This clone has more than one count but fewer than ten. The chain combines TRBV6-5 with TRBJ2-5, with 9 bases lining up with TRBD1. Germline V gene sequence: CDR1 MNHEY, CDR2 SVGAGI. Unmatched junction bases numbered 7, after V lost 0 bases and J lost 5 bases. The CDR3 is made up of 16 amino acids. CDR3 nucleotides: TGTGCCAGCAGTTACTCTGAGGACAGGGGTTGGGAGACCCAGTACTTC. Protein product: CASSYSEDRGWETQYF.

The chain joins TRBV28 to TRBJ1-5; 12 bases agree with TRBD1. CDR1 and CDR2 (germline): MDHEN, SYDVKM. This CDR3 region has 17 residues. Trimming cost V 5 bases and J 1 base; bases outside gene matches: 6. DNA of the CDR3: TGTGCCAGCAGTGGGGACAGGGGGCTTAGGAGCAATCAGCCCCAGCATTTT. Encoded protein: CASSGDRGLRSNQPQHF.

The DNA of the CDR3 is TGTGCCAGCAGCTTAGTGGTAGCGGGACAAGAGACCCAGTACTTC. Encoded protein: CASSLVVAGQETQYF. The chain recombines TRBV7-9 with TRBJ2-5, with 8 bases lining up with TRBD2. This CDR3 region has 15 residues. J lost 2 bases, V lost 1 base, and 3 bases had no gene match. Germline V lookup: CDR1 SEHNR, CDR2 FQNEAQ (reference sequence).

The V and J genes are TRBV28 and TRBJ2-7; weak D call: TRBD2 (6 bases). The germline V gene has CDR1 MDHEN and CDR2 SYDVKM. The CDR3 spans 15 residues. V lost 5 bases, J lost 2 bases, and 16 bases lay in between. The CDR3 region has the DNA TGTGCCAGCAGTCCTTGGGGCGGGACCACCTACGAGCAGTACTTC. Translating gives CASSPWGGTTYEQYF. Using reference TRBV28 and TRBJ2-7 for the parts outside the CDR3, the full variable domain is DVKVTQSSRYLVKRTGEKVFLECVQDMDHENMFWYRQDPGLGLRLIYFSYDVKMKEKGDIPEGYSVSREKKERFSLILESASTNQTSMYLCASSPWGGTTYEQYFGPGTRLTVT.